The 12 T cell receptor beta chains presented below share a single source sample, sequenced in a study of CD8+ T cells in alopecia areata. Extracted RNA was reverse transcribed into cDNA, the sequencing template. The method was immunoSEQ multiplex PCR; TCRdb's version includes in-frame clones alone and lacks a portion of them. Of over 200,000 clones listed, approximately 52% are singletons. The sample consisted of CD4+ T cells sorted from blood, taken at week 0. These receptor sequences come from a human donor with alopecia areata.

V is TRBV30 and J is TRBJ1-1, with TRBD1 identical over 9 bases. Unmatched junction bases numbered 7, after V lost 7 bases and J lost 4 bases. The CDR3 spans 13 residues. Germline CDR1 and CDR2: GTSNPN and SVGIG (reference sequence). The CDR3 region is CASDRGSSTEAFF. The CDR3 coding sequence is TGTGCCTCGGACAGGGGATCGAGCACTGAAGCTTTCTTT. Based on the CDR3 plus reference TRBV30 and TRBJ1-1, the full variable domain is SQTIHQWPATLVQPVGSPLSLECTVEGTSNPNLYWYRQAAGRGLQLLFYSVGIGQISSEVPQNLSASRPQDRQFILSSKKLLLSDSGFYLCASDRGSSTEAFFGQGTRLTVV.

The rearrangement links TRBV5-1 to TRBJ2-7; a possible D gene is TRBD1 (6 bases). Germline CDR1 reads SGHRS; CDR2 reads YFSETQ. Trimming took off 4 bases at V and 5 bases at J, with 16 bases between the two ends. CDR3 length: 14 amino acids. The CDR3 sequence is CASSPRQVSDEQYF. The CDR3 DNA sequence: TGCGCCAGCAGCCCCCGACAGGTCTCAGACGAGCAGTACTTC.

The rearrangement joins TRBV30 to TRBJ1-2; unclear D gene. This CDR3 is 12 amino acids long. Between the trimmed V and J ends, which lost 4 bases and 2 bases, there was a span of 8 bases. The germline gives CDR1 GTSNPN, CDR2 SVGIG (reference sequence). CDR3 sequence reads: CAWKPRNYGYTF. For the CDR3, the DNA is TGTGCCTGGAAGCCAAGAAACTATGGCTACACCTTC.

V and J are TRBV29-1 and TRBJ1-2; 8 nucleotides agree with TRBD1. The V gene's germline CDR1 is SQVTM and CDR2 ANQGSEA. The CDR3 runs to 13 residues. The V segment lost 5 bases and the J segment 2 bases; nucleotides outside the gene matches: 4. The CDR3 DNA sequence: TGCAGCGTTACAAGGACAGGGAACTATGGCTACACCTTC. Translated: CSVTRTGNYGYTF.

Notes on this clone: The germline gene is not matched at one end of the junction; a read error may be the cause. The J gene is TRBJ2-1, the V gene TRBV7-7, with TRBD2 matching 8 bases. The CDR3 contains 18 residues. The germline V gene has CDR1 SSHAT and CDR2 FNYEAQ (reference sequence). CDR3 sequence: CASSLGALSGSLYNEQFF. For the CDR3, the DNA is TGTGCTAGCAGCTTAGGGGCCCTGAGCGGGAGCCTCTACAATGAGCAGTTCTTC.

This chain joins TRBV2 and TRBJ1-2; D is perhaps TRBD1 (5 bases). V dropped 6 bases and J dropped 6 bases, with 14 bases sitting between them. The CDR3 loop spans 13 amino acids. From germline, CDR1 is SNHLY and CDR2 FYNNEI. This CDR3 reads CASSGPGLDGYTF. The DNA of the CDR3 is TGTGCCAGCAGCGGACCGGGACTAGATGGCTACACCTTC.

This clone was seen only a few times. The chain couples TRBV27 to TRBJ1-6; 9 bases are shared with TRBD1. Germline CDR1 is MNHEY and CDR2 is SMNVEV (reference sequence). This CDR3 comprises 17 residues. V shed 5 bases, J shed 9 bases, and the junction held 14 bases outside the gene matches. CDR3 sequence: CASSPFTGTGSASPLHF. CDR3 DNA sequence: TGTGCCAGCAGTCCTTTTACCGGGACAGGGTCTGCTTCACCCCTCCACTTT.

V gene TRBV5-1 combines with J gene TRBJ1-5, with D uncertain. CDR3 size: 13 residues. Trimming stripped 0 bases from V and 5 bases from J, with 6 bases between. Germline V gene lookup returns CDR1 SGHRS and CDR2 YFSETQ. Written as DNA, the CDR3 is TGCGCCAGCAGCTTGGTCGGGGATCAGCCCCAGCATTTT. Its protein product is CASSLVGDQPQHF.

Concerning this clone: Other DNA sequences in this specimen translate into the identical CDR3. The rearrangement links TRBV29-1 to TRBJ1-1; no reliable D call. This CDR3 has 11 amino acids. Deletions cut 5 bases from V and 1 base from J, with 5 bases between. From germline, CDR1 is SQVTM and CDR2 ANQGSEA. CDR3 amino acids: CSVRGNTEAFF. Here the CDR3 DNA reads TGCAGCGTTAGAGGGAACACTGAAGCTTTCTTT.

V gene TRBV29-1 combines with J gene TRBJ2-6, with 10 bases aligning to TRBD1. There are 16 residues in the CDR3. CDR1 is SQVTM and CDR2 is ANQGSEA in the germline V gene. The CDR3 protein is CSIFGTGVSGANVLTF. The CDR3 coding sequence is TGCAGTATTTTTGGGACAGGGGTCTCTGGGGCCAACGTCCTGACTTTC.

The CDR3 sequence: CAWNTQGIGELFF. In DNA, the CDR3 is TGTGCCTGGAACACACAGGGGATCGGGGAGCTGTTTTTT. The chain carries TRBV30 and TRBJ2-2; 7 bases fit TRBD1. V shed 4 bases, J shed 7 bases, and the junction held 6 bases outside the gene matches. This CDR3 spans 13 amino acids. Per the germline V gene, CDR1 is GTSNPN and CDR2 is SVGIG (reference sequence).

This clone appeared a few times. The chain recombines TRBV10-3 with TRBJ2-7; the match to TRBD2 covers 9 bases. The CDR3 has 17 amino acids. The trim removed 0 bases at V and 3 bases at J, leaving 9 bases unmatched. Germline loops: CDR1 ENHRY, CDR2 SYGVKD. The CDR3 loop is CAISESALAGKYYEQYF. The CDR3 bases are TGTGCCATCAGTGAGTCGGCCCTAGCGGGAAAATACTACGAGCAGTACTTC.